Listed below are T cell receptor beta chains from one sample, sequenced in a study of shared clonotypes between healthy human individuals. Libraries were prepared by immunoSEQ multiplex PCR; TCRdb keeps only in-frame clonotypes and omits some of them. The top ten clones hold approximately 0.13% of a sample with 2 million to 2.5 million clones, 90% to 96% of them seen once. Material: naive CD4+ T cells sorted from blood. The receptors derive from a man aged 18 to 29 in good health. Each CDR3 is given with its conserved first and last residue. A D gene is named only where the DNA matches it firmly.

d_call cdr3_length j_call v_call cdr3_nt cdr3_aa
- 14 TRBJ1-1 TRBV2 TGTGCCAGCAGAAATGGGGGGGCATTTGCTGAAGCTTTCTTT CASRNGGAFAEAFF
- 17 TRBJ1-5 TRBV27 TGTGCCAGCAACCTCCGGACCGCGATTAATAGCAATCAGCCCCAGCATTTT CASNLRTAINSNQPQHF
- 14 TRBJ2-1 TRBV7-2 TGTGCCAGCAGCCAGCGCATCGCGGGCGATGAGCAGTTCTTC CASSQRIAGDEQFF
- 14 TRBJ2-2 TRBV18 TGTGCCAGCTCACCAGGAGGGGCTTACGGGGAGCTGTTTTTT CASSPGGAYGELFF
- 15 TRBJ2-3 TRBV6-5 TGTGCCAGCAGGTCGTTGTCAGGGAGCACAGATACGCAGTATTTT CASRSLSGSTDTQYF
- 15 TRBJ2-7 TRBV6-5 TGTGCCAGCAGTCCGGGTCGGGACATCTCCTACGAGCAGTACTTC CASSPGRDISYEQYF
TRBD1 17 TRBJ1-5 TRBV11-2 TGTGCCAGCAGCTCTGATCCGGGCAGGGGGTCAGGACAGCCCCAGCATTTT CASSSDPGRGSGQPQHF
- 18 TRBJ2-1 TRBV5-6 TGTGCCAGCAGCTTTTGGGGCCGCCTAGTGGGGACATACAATGAGCAGTTCTTC CASSFWGRLVGTYNEQFF
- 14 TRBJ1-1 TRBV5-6 TGTGCCAGCAGCCTACCCACAGGTATCACTGAAGCTTTCTTT CASSLPTGITEAFF
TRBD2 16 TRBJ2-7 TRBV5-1 TGCGCCAGCAGCTTGGCTAGCGGGAGACCTTCCTACGAGCAGTACTTC CASSLASGRPSYEQYF
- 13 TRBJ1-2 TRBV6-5 TGTGCCAGCAGTCCACTATTGGACTATGGCTACACCTTC CASSPLLDYGYTF
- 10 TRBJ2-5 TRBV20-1 TGCAGTGGCTTCCAAGAGACCCAGTACTTC CSGFQETQYF
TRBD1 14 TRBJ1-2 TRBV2 TGTGCCAAATCCGACAGGGGGCAGATCTATGGCTACACCTTC CAKSDRGQIYGYTF
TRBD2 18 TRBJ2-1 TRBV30 TGTGCCTGCCCTCGGGTGGCTAGCGGGAGGAGCTCCTACAATGAGCAGTTCTTC CACPRVASGRSSYNEQFF
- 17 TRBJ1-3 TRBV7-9 TGTGCCAGCAGCAGGACCTCGAGGGGGTACTCTGGAAACACCATATATTTT CASSRTSRGYSGNTIYF
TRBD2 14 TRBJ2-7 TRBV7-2 TGTGCCAGCAGCTTCGGCGGGAGTAGAAACGAGCAGTACTTC CASSFGGSRNEQYF
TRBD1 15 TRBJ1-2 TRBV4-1 TGCGCCAGCAGCCAAGTGGACAGGGACACCAGGGGCTACACCTTC CASSQVDRDTRGYTF
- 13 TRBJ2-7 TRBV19 TGTGCCAGTAGGGACGGAGGCTCCTACGAGCAGTACTTC CASRDGGSYEQYF
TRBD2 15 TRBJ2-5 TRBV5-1 TGCGCCAGCAGCTGGACGGGACTAGCGGAAGAGACCCAGTACTTC CASSWTGLAEETQYF
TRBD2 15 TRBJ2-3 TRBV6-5 TGTGCCAGCAGGGAGACTAGCGGGGGTACAGATACGCAGTATTTT CASRETSGGTDTQYF
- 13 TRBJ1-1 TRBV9 TGTGCCAGCAGCGCGGGGAGATACACTGAAGCTTTCTTT CASSAGRYTEAFF
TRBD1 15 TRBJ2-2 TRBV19 TGTGCCAGTAGTGATCCGGGACAGACAACCGGGGAGCTGTTTTTT CASSDPGQTTGELFF
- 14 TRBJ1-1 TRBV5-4 TGTGCCAGCAGCTTGGGAGGATTGAACACTGAAGCTTTCTTT CASSLGGLNTEAFF